This T cell receptor beta chain appears in the sequencing data of a study of blood T cell repertoires in COVID-19. Here immunoSEQ multiplex PCR was the method, and the copy in TCRdb shows in-frame clones only, minus some. The sample shows tens of thousands of clones, approximately 91% of them seen only once. Germline CDR1 SNHLY, CDR2 FYNNEI. V gave up 7 bases and J gave up 1 base, with 19 bases separating them. The CDR3 spans 16 residues. The origin of this receptor is a man in his sixties with COVID-19, enrolled during active disease. Sequenced sample: peripheral blood. This chain uses TRBV2 with TRBJ1-1, with a weak D call TRBD1 (6 bases). CDR3 DNA sequence: TGTGCCAGCATTCCTCGCCAACAGGGATGGAACACTGAAGCTTTCTTT. Translated, it gives CASIPRQQGWNTEAFF.